Presented here are 16 T cell receptor beta chains from one specimen sequenced in a study of blood T cell repertoires in COVID-19. Sequencing used immunoSEQ multiplex PCR; TCRdb keeps in-frame clones, though not all of them. This sample carries about 45,000 clones, 83% of them seen once, and the ten largest clones take 7% to 10%. Sequencing input: peripheral blood. These receptors were taken from a man of 80 years or more in a cohort sampled during active COVID-19.

V is TRBV10-3 and J is TRBJ2-4; TRBD2 matches 9 bases. CDR1 ENHRY and CDR2 SYGVKD come from the germline V gene. J lost 7 bases, V lost 8 bases, and 18 bases had no gene match. The CDR3 spans 17 residues. Written as DNA, the CDR3 is TGTGCCATCTCTAGCGGGCTAGCGGGGAATCCGGGGAACATTCAGTACTTC. Residues: CAISSGLAGNPGNIQYF.

This chain joins TRBV11-2 and TRBJ2-2; a weak D match, TRBD2 (6 bases). CDR1 is SGHAT, CDR2 FQNNGV, per germline. V lost 1 base and J lost 4, with 10 bases in between. This CDR3 is built from 15 residues. The CDR3 protein is CASSLVTRGTGELFF. CDR3 nucleotides: TGTGCCAGCAGCTTAGTTACGCGGGGCACCGGGGAGCTGTTTTTT. The variable domain in full, with the rest retrieved from reference TRBV11-2 and TRBJ2-2, is EAGVAQSPRYKIIEKRQSVAFWCNPISGHATLYWYQQILGQGPKLLIQFQNNGVVDDSQLPKDRFSAERLKGVDSTLKIQPAKLEDSAVYLCASSLVTRGTGELFFGEGSRLTVL.

The V and J genes are TRBV2 and TRBJ2-5; no definite D call. Germline CDR1 is SNHLY and CDR2 is FYNNEI. Between the trimmed V and J ends, which lost 6 bases and 0 bases, there was a span of 5 bases. This CDR3 is 12 amino acids long. The CDR3 region is CASSQYQETQYF. CDR3 nucleotide sequence: TGTGCCAGCAGCCAGTACCAAGAGACCCAGTACTTC. Full variable domain (missing parts from reference TRBV2 and TRBJ2-5): EPEVTQTPSHQVTQMGQEVILRCVPISNHLYFYWYRQILGQKVEFLVSFYNNEISEKSEIFDDQFSVERPDGSNFTLKIRSTKLEDSAMYFCASSQYQETQYFGPGTRLLVL.

V usage is TRBV6-2 or TRBV6-3 and J usage is TRBJ2-1, with TRBD2 matching over 16 bases. This CDR3 comprises 18 residues. The V and J ends lost 4 bases and 0 bases, in that order; junction bases with no gene match: 3. Germline assignment: CDR1 MNHEY and CDR2 SVGEGT. Written as DNA, the CDR3 is TGTGCCAGCAGTTCTGGGACTAGCGGGAGGGACTCCTACAATGAGCAGTTCTTC. Translation: CASSSGTSGRDSYNEQFF.

The rearrangement links TRBV4-1 to TRBJ1-6; D not certain. Germline V gene data show CDR1 as MGHRA and CDR2 as YSYEKL. The CDR3 is 14 amino acids. Trimming shortened V by 0 bases and J by 10 bases, and 10 bases separated the two germline ends. The CDR3 sequence is CASSQEERSSPLHF. Here the CDR3 DNA reads TGCGCCAGCAGCCAAGAGGAGAGATCCTCACCCCTCCACTTT.

This clone was picked up one time. Here the CDR3 reads CASNQVSSYNEQFF. CDR3 DNA: TGTGCCAGCAATCAGGTTAGCTCCTACAATGAGCAGTTCTTC. The V call is TRBV2, the J call TRBJ2-1; D is ambiguous. V was cut by 7 bases and J by 0 bases, with 10 bases left in between. From germline, CDR1 is SNHLY and CDR2 FYNNEI. This CDR3 has 14 amino acids.

J is TRBJ1-1 and V is TRBV20-1; TRBD1 agrees at 7 bases. Trimming removed 3 bases from V and 3 bases from J; junction bases left unmatched: 13. This CDR3 is built from 16 residues. Germline assignment: CDR1 DFQATT and CDR2 SNEGSKA (reference sequence). CDR3 DNA sequence: TGCAGTGCTAGTCAGGGGGGCGCGGTAGGGGACACTGAAGCTTTCTTT. Translated, it gives CSASQGGAVGDTEAFF.

J is TRBJ1-2 and V is TRBV5-1; 8 bases fit TRBD1. From germline, CDR1 is SGHRS and CDR2 YFSETQ. V shed 0 bases and J 5 bases; nucleotides not matched to a gene: 6. The CDR3 has 15 residues. Written as DNA, the CDR3 is TGCGCCAGCAGCTTGGTCGGGACAGGACGTTATGGCTACACCTTC. Its translation: CASSLVGTGRYGYTF.

The rearrangement uses TRBV11-2 and TRBJ2-1; the match to TRBD2 covers 8 bases. The germline gives CDR1 SGHAT, CDR2 FQNNGV. The CDR3 spans 16 residues. V lost 4 bases and J lost 8; bases outside the gene matches: 13. Here the CDR3 DNA reads TGTGCCAGCAGCTCGCTGGACGGGGGGGCCTCGGATGAGCAGTTCTTC. Amino acids: CASSSLDGGASDEQFF.

The chain is built from TRBV18 and TRBJ1-3; D remains unclear. The CDR3 contains 14 residues. CDR1 is KGHSH, CDR2 LQKENI, per germline. The V and J ends lost 0 bases and 4 bases respectively, with 7 bases between them. The CDR3 spells CASSPPYMGNTIYF. The DNA for the CDR3 is TGTGCCAGCTCACCACCATATATGGGAAACACCATATATTTT.

The chain carries TRBV28 and TRBJ1-1, with D uncertain. This CDR3 contains 13 residues. The ends were cut back, 3 bases at V and 3 bases at J, with 8 bases in the middle. Per the germline V gene, CDR1 is MDHEN and CDR2 is SYDVKM. The CDR3 sequence is CASSLSGYTEAFF. The CDR3 DNA follows: TGTGCCAGCAGTTTGTCCGGGTACACTGAAGCTTTCTTT.

The chain links TRBV30 to TRBJ2-2; 7 bases match TRBD1. The CDR3 length is 15 residues. Trimming cost V 2 bases and J 4 bases; bases outside gene matches: 7. In germline, CDR1 is GTSNPN, CDR2 SVGIG (reference sequence). The chain's CDR3 is CAWSKGQPGTGELFF. CDR3 coding DNA: TGTGCCTGGAGTAAGGGACAGCCGGGCACCGGGGAGCTGTTTTTT.

Only one count was recorded for this clone. As DNA, the CDR3 is TGTGCCAGCTCATCCAGGGTCGGTTCAAGGACTAGCGGGTCTCCAACGGGCACAGATACGCAGTATTTT. Translating gives CASSSRVGSRTSGSPTGTDTQYF. The genes are TRBV18 and TRBJ2-3; TRBD2 matches 11 bases. Germline V gene sequence: CDR1 KGHSH, CDR2 LQKENI. V lost 5 bases to trimming and J lost 1 base; unmatched junction nucleotides: 26. The CDR3 runs to 23 residues.

The V and J genes are TRBV18 and TRBJ1-1, with D possibly matching TRBD1 (5 bases). The CDR3 runs 13 residues. Germline assignment: CDR1 KGHSH and CDR2 LQKENI. V gave up 6 bases and J gave up 1 base, with 9 bases separating them. The CDR3 DNA follows: TGTGCCAGCTCCGGGGGTAAGAACACTGAAGCTTTCTTT. Translated: CASSGGKNTEAFF.

This chain connects TRBV10-3 to TRBJ2-1; 8 nucleotides align to TRBD1. Per the germline V gene, CDR1 is ENHRY and CDR2 is SYGVKD. The CDR3 contains 14 residues. The trim removed 5 bases at V and 5 bases at J, leaving 5 bases unmatched. The CDR3 loop reads CAISPGQDNNEQFF. In nucleotides, the CDR3 is TGTGCCATCAGTCCGGGACAGGACAACAATGAGCAGTTCTTC.

The rearrangement joins TRBV2 to TRBJ2-1; D is perhaps TRBD2 (5 bases). This CDR3 is 16 amino acids long. Trimming pared 2 bases from V and 0 bases from J, leaving 11 bases between. The germline CDR1 and CDR2 sequences are SNHLY and FYNNEI. The CDR3 loop is CASSESLAYSYNEQFF. The DNA for the CDR3 is TGTGCCAGCAGTGAATCCCTAGCTTACTCCTACAATGAGCAGTTCTTC. The full variable domain, its missing parts supplied by reference TRBV2 and TRBJ2-1, is EPEVTQTPSHQVTQMGQEVILRCVPISNHLYFYWYRQILGQKVEFLVSFYNNEISEKSEIFDDQFSVERPDGSNFTLKIRSTKLEDSAMYFCASSESLAYSYNEQFFGPGTRLTVL.